This T cell receptor (beta chain) was recovered during a study of cytomegalovirus exposure and HLA in healthy donors. The PCR made use of 60 Vbeta and 13 Jbeta primers. Here immunoSEQ multiplex PCR was the method, and the copy in TCRdb shows in-frame clones only, minus some. The repertoire holds about 180,000 clones, around 77% seen once, with under 2.5% in the top ten. With 5 bases clipped from V and 2 bases from J, the junction kept 8 bases outside the gene matches. Per germline, CDR1 SGHAT and CDR2 FQNNGV. The CDR3 is made up of 17 amino acids. V gene TRBV11-2 combines with J gene TRBJ2-7; 14 positions agree with TRBD2. Specimen: PBMCs. The receptor comes from a man aged 60-69 years in good health and CMV-seronegative. The CDR3 DNA is TGTGCCAGCAGCCGAGGACTAGCGGGGGGACCCGCCTACGAGCAGTACTTC. Residues: CASSRGLAGGPAYEQYF.